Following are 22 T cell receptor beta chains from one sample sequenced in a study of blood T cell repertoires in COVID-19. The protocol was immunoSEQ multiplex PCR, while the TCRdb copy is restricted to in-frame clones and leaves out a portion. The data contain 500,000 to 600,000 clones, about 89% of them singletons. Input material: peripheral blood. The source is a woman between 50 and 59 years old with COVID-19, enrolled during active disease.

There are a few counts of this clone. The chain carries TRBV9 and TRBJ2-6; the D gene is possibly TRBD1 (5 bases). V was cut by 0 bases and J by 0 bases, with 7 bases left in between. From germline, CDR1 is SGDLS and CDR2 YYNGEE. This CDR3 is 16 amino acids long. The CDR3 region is CASSVGGISGANVLTF. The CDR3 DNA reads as TGTGCCAGCAGCGTAGGGGGCATCTCTGGGGCCAACGTCCTGACTTTC.

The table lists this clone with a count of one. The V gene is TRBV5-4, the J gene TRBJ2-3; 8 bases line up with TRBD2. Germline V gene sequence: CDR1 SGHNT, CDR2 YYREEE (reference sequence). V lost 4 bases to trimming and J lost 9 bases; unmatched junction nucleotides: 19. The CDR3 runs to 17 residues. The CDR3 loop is CASSPGSQAGAGGTQYF. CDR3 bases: TGTGCCAGCAGCCCCGGCTCGCAAGCGGGGGCCGGGGGCACGCAGTATTTT. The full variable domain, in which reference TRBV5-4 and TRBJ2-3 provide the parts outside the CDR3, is ETGVTQSPTHLIKTRGQQVTLRCSSQSGHNTVSWYQQALGQGPQFIFQYYREEENGRGNFPPRFSGLQFPNYSSELNVNALELDDSALYLCASSPGSQAGAGGTQYFGPGTRLTVL.

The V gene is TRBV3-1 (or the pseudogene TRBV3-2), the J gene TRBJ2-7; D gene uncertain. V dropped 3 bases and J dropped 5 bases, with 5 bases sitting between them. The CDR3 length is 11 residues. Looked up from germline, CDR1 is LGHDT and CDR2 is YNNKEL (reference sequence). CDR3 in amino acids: CASSQAHEQYF. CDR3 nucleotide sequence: TGTGCCAGCAGCCAGGCACACGAGCAGTACTTC.

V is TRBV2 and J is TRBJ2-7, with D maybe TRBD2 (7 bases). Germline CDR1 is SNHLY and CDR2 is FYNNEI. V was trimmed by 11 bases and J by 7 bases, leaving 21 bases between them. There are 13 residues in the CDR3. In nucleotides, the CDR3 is TGTGCCCGCCGGGCCCGGGGGGCGTGGGAGCAGTACTTC. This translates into CARRARGAWEQYF. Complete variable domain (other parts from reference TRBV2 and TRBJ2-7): EPEVTQTPSHQVTQMGQEVILRCVPISNHLYFYWYRQILGQKVEFLVSFYNNEISEKSEIFDDQFSVERPDGSNFTLKIRSTKLEDSAMYFCARRARGAWEQYFGPGTRLTVT.

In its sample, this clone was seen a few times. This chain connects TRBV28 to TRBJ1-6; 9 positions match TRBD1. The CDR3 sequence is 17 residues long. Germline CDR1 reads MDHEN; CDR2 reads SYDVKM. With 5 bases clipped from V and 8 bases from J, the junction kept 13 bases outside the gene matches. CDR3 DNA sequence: TGTGCCAGCAGTCTAGTCGCCCTTCGACAGGGGGATTCACCCCTCCACTTT. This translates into CASSLVALRQGDSPLHF.

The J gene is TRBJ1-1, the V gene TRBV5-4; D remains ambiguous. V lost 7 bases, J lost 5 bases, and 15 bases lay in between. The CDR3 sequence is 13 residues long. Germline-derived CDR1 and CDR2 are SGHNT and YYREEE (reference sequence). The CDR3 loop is CASPVLVETEAFF. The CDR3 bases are TGTGCCAGCCCGGTGCTGGTAGAGACTGAAGCTTTCTTT.

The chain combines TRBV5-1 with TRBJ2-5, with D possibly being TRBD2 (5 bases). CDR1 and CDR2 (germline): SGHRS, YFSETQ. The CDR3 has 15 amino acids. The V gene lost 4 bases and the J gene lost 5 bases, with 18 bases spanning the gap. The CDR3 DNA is TGCGCCAGCAGCCCCCTTGAGGGCGGATGGGAGACCCAGTACTTC. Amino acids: CASSPLEGGWETQYF.

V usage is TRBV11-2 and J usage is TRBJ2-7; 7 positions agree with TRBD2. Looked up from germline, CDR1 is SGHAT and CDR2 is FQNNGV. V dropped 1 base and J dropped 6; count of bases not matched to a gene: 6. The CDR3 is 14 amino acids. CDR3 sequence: CASSLGSGVGEQYF. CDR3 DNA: TGTGCCAGCAGCTTAGGAAGCGGGGTAGGCGAGCAGTACTTC.

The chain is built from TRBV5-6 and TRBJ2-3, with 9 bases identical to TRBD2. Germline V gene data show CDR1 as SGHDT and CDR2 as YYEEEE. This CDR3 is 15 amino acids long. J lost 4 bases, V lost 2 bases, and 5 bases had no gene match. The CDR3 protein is CASSLVSGGSDTQYF. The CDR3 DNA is TGTGCCAGCAGCTTAGTAAGCGGGGGGTCAGATACGCAGTATTTT. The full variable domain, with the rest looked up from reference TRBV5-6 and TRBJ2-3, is DAGVTQSPTHLIKTRGQQVTLRCSPKSGHDTVSWYQQALGQGPQFIFQYYEEEERQRGNFPDRFSGHQFPNYSSELNVNALLLGDSALYLCASSLVSGGSDTQYFGPGTRLTVL.

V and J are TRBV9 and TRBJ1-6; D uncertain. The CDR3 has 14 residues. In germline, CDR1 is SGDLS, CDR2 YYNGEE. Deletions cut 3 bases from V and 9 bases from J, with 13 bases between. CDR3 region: CASSERREASPLHF. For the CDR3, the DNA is TGTGCCAGCAGCGAAAGGAGGGAGGCTTCACCCCTCCACTTT.

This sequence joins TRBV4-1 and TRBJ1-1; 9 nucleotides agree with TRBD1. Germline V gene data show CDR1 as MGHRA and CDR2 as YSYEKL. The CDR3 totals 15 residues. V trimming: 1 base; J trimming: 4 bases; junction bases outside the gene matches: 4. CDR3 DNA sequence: TGCGCCAGCAGCCAAGTGACAGGGGGAGGCACTGAAGCTTTCTTT. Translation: CASSQVTGGGTEAFF.

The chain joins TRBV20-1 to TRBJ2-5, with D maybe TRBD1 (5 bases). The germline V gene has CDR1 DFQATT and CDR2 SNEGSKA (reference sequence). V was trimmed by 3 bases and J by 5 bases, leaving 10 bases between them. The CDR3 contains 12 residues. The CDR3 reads CSASLGAETQYF. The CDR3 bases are TGCAGTGCTAGTTTAGGGGCCGAGACCCAGTACTTC.

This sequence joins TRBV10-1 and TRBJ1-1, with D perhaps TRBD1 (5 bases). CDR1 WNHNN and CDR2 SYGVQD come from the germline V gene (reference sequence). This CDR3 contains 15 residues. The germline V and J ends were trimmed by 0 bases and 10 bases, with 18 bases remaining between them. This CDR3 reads CASSESIMQGFGAFF. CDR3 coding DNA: TGCGCCAGCAGTGAGTCGATTATGCAGGGTTTTGGAGCTTTCTTT.

The CDR3 protein is CAISDSTNTGELFF. In nucleotides, the CDR3 is TGTGCCATCAGTGATTCAACGAACACCGGGGAGCTGTTTTTT. The J gene is TRBJ2-2, the V gene TRBV10-3; no clear D. The CDR3 consists of 14 residues. Trimming stripped 3 bases from V and 0 bases from J, with 5 bases between. Germline CDR1 is ENHRY and CDR2 is SYGVKD.

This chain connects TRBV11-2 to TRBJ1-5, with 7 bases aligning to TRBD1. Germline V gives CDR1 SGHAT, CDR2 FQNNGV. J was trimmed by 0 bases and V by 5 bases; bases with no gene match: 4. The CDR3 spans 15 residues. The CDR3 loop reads CASSPQGGSNQPQHF. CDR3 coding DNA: TGTGCCAGCAGCCCTCAGGGGGGTAGCAATCAGCCCCAGCATTTT.

CDR3: CASSLQGSGGYTF. The CDR3 DNA sequence: TGCGCCAGCAGCCTGCAGGGGTCTGGTGGCTACACCTTC. This chain connects TRBV5-1 to TRBJ1-2; D perhaps matches TRBD1 (6 bases). V was trimmed by 4 bases and J by 7 bases, leaving 14 bases between them. The CDR3 is made up of 13 amino acids. Germline values: CDR1 SGHRS, CDR2 YFSETQ.

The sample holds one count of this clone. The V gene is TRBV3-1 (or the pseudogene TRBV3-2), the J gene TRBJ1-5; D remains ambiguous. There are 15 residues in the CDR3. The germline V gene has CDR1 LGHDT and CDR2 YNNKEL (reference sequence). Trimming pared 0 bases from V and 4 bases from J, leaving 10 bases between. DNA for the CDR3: TGTGCCAGCAGCCAAGATCTAACAGAAAATCAGCCCCAGCATTTT. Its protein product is CASSQDLTENQPQHF.

CDR3 DNA: TGTGCCAGCAGCTCCCGGAAGGAGGGGGATACGCAGTATTTT. It yields the protein CASSSRKEGDTQYF. The J gene is TRBJ2-3, the V gene TRBV9; D is perhaps TRBD2 (6 bases). Germline V lookup: CDR1 SGDLS, CDR2 YYNGEE. With 4 bases removed from V and 6 bases from J, the gap between germline ends came to 15 bases. This CDR3 has 14 amino acids.

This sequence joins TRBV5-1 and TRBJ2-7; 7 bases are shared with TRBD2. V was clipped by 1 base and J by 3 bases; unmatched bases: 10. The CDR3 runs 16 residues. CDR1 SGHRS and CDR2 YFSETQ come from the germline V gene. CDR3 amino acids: CASSLSALGEGYEQYF. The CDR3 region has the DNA TGCGCCAGCAGCTTGTCGGCCCTCGGGGAGGGCTACGAGCAGTACTTC.

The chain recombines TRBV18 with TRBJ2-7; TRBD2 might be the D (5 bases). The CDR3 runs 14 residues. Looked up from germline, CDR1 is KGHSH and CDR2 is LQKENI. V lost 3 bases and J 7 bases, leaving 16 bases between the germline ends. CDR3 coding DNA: TGTGCCAGCTCACCTGGTAGGGTCAGAGGGGAGCAGTACTTC. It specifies CASSPGRVRGEQYF.

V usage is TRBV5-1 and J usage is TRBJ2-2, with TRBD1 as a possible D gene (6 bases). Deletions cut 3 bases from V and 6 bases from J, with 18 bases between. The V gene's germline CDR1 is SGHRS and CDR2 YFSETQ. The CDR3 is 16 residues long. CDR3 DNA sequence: TGCGCCAGCAGCTCCCTCCCCGGGACACCATCCGGGGAGCTGTTTTTT. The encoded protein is CASSSLPGTPSGELFF.

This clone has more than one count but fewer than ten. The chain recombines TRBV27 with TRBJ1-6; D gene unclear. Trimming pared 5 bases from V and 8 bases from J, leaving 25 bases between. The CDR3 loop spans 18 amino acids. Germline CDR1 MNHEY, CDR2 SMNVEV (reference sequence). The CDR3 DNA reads TGTGCCAGCAGTCCCATGGGAAGAGGGCCTTCTAAGCATTCACCCCTCCACTTT. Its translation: CASSPMGRGPSKHSPLHF.